This T cell receptor (beta chain) was captured by sequencing in a study of T and B cells in COVID-19 patients. Study-level findings and limits: Active COVID-19 showed highly clonal TRB repertoires; recovery showed diversity and richness above healthy donors.

As for this clonotype: The target antigen is unknown.

CDR3 length equals 13 residues. The germline CDR1 and CDR2 sequences are SGHRS and YFSETQ. V lost 5 bases to trimming and J lost 1 base, with 9 bases between them. BIOMED2 TRB-A/B primer pools were used in multiplex TRB PCR. One entry per CDR3 protein, called by TCRdb with MiXCR from the multiplex PCR reads. Among roughly 4,600 distinct CDR3 sequences listed, less than 25% were seen once. From blood, roughly 250-550 ng of genomic DNA served as TRB template. The TCR originated in a human donor with active COVID-19. The chain is built from TRBV5-1 and TRBJ1-1, with TRBD1 as a possible D gene (5 bases). Sequenced sample: blood. In DNA form, the CDR3 reads TGCGCCAGCAGGGTACAGGAGAACACTGAAGCTTTCTTT. Its translation: CASRVQENTEAFF.